This T cell receptor (beta chain) appears in the sequencing data of a study of radiotherapy plus CTLA-4 blockade in lung cancer (dated by TCRdb to between 2017 and 2018). Looking at the study overall: Among the enrolled patients, about 19% had an objective response, and about 29% reached disease control.

Looking up the germline V gene (reference sequence) yields CDR1 LNHDA and CDR2 SQIVND. The CDR3 runs 15 residues from the cysteine to the phenylalanine. The entry retains the CDR3 DNA only, 45 bases that are in frame from base 1. Trimming takes 5 bases off V and 6 bases off J; junction bases not matched to a gene: 12. In this study, focal radiation therapy paired with CTLA-4 blockade (ipilimumab) was tested in patients who had chemo-refractory metastatic non-small-cell lung cancer. The method was the immunoSEQ multiplex PCR assay. TCRdb limited this immuneACCESS table to in-frame rearrangements with V and J called. A share of clones is missing; checked studies link under half to unresolved V genes, and the rest is unexplained. This sample is represented by 80,000 to 95,000 clones; roughly four fifths of them were singletons. In total, the top ten clones hold 0.75% to 1% of the sample. The paper as a whole reports these results and caveats: TCR clones derived from tumors expanded in peripheral blood after treatment with radiotherapy and ipilimumab. The strongest predictors of response were reported to be early dynamic shifts in blood T cell clones along with a rise in serum interferon-beta following radiation.

Worth noting for this clone: Its antigen specificity is not known. One base away there is no much larger clone; base qualities are not given.

The chain is made from TRBV19 and TRBJ2-7; 8 nucleotides in the junction match TRBD1. The sequenced sample was peripheral blood, obtained from a patient treated with radiotherapy plus ipilimumab. The receptor comes from a human donor with non-small cell lung cancer who had stable disease on radiotherapy plus ipilimumab. CDR3 protein: CASSGRTGKEGEQYF. The DNA sequence follows: TGTGCCAGTAGTGGCCGGACAGGGAAGGAAGGCGAGCAGTACTTC.